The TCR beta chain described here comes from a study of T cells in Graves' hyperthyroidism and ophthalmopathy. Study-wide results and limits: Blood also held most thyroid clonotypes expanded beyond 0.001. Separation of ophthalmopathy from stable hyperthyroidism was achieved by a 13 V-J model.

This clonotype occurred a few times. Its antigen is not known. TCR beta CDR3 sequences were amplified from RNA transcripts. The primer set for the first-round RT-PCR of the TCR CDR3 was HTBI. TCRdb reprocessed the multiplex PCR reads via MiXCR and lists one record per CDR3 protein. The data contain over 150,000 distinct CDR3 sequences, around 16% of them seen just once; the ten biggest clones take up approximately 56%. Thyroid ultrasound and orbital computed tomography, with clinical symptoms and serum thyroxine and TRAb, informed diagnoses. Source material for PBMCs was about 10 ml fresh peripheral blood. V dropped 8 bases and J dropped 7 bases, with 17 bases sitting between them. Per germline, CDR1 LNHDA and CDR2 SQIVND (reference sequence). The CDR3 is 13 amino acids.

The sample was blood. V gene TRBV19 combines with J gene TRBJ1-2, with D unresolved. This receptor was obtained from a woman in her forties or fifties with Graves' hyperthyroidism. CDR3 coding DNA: TGTGCCAGTGCGAGGACGTCGAGTGGTGGCTACACCTTC. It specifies CASARTSSGGYTF.